Each of the 30 T cell receptor beta chains below was sequenced from the same sample in a study of blood T cell repertoires in COVID-19. The data were produced by immunoSEQ multiplex PCR, yet TCRdb's version contains in-frame clones alone and is incomplete. The repertoire includes about 480,000 clones, approximately 88% of them detected once, and roughly 13% sits in the top ten. Sequencing was performed on peripheral blood. The origin of the receptors is a woman aged 45-65 years with COVID-19, enrolled during active disease.

The rearrangement joins TRBV6-5 to TRBJ1-5; 10 nucleotides line up with TRBD1. CDR3 length: 14 residues. CDR1 is MNHEY, CDR2 SVGAGI, per germline. J was trimmed by 7 bases and V by 11 bases; bases with no gene match: 11. CDR3 region: CAGGRDRGRQPQHF. CDR3 DNA sequence: TGTGCCGGGGGGAGGGACAGGGGCCGGCAGCCCCAGCATTTT.

This clone has more than one count but fewer than ten. The CDR3 reads CASSQVTTGGEGYTF. CDR3 nucleotides: TGTGCCAGCAGCCAAGTAACGACAGGGGGCGAGGGCTACACCTTC. The chain couples TRBV4-2 to TRBJ1-2; TRBD1 matches 10 bases. Trimming at V came to 1 base and at J to 8 bases, leaving 7 bases not matched to a gene. The CDR3 consists of 15 residues. Germline CDR1 reads LGHNA; CDR2 reads YNFKEQ.

Here the CDR3 reads CASSYSDNEQFF. For the CDR3, the DNA is TGTGCCAGCAGCTATAGCGACAATGAGCAGTTCTTC. This chain uses TRBV12-3 or TRBV12-4 with TRBJ2-1; D might be TRBD2 (5 bases). The CDR3 loop spans 12 amino acids. V was clipped by 6 bases and J by 5 bases, with 8 bases between them.

The V and J genes are TRBV24-1 and TRBJ1-5; 8 bases line up with TRBD1. CDR3 length: 16 residues. J gave up 4 bases and V 3 bases, and 7 bases lay outside the gene matches. The germline V gene encodes CDR1 KGHDR and CDR2 SFDVKD. CDR3 protein: CATSDPGTGVNQPQHF. The CDR3 DNA reads as TGTGCCACCAGTGATCCTGGGACAGGAGTAAATCAGCCCCAGCATTTT.

The CDR3 region is CASSYSSSGNTIYF. DNA for the CDR3: TGTGCCAGCAGTTACTCGAGCTCTGGAAACACCATATATTTT. The chain uses TRBV6-5 and TRBJ1-3; D remains unclear. The CDR3 extends over 14 amino acids. The germline gives CDR1 MNHEY, CDR2 SVGAGI. Trimming left V 0 bases short and J 0 bases short, with 3 bases between.

V is TRBV9 and J is TRBJ2-1; 8 bases fit TRBD2. The V and J ends lost 8 bases and 3 bases, in that order; junction bases with no gene match: 10. The CDR3 is made up of 15 amino acids. The germline V gene has CDR1 SGDLS and CDR2 YYNGEE. CDR3 DNA: TGTGCCAGTTACGTACGGGGGGGCGGCTACAATGAGCAGTTCTTC. Protein product: CASYVRGGGYNEQFF.

CDR3 sequence reads: CASSQQTSGGYEQYF. The CDR3, as DNA: TGCGCCAGCAGCCAACAGACTAGCGGGGGATACGAGCAGTACTTC. The chain has TRBV4-1 and TRBJ2-7; 12 positions match TRBD2. Germline V gives CDR1 MGHRA, CDR2 YSYEKL. The CDR3 loop spans 15 amino acids. V gave up 2 bases and J gave up 4 bases; unmatched junction bases: 3.

The chain links TRBV5-1 to TRBJ1-2, with D uncertain. The germline gives CDR1 SGHRS, CDR2 YFSETQ. V gave up 0 bases and J gave up 8 bases, with 8 bases separating them. This CDR3 is built from 12 residues. The CDR3 bases are TGCGCCAGCAGCTTGGGAGGCGGAGGCTACACCTTC. Translated: CASSLGGGGYTF.

This chain connects TRBV12-5 to TRBJ2-1; D is possibly TRBD1 (6 bases). The V end was cut by 6 bases, the J end by 5 bases, with 14 bases between. Germline-derived CDR1 and CDR2 are LGHNT and FRNRAP. This CDR3 is 14 amino acids long. The CDR3 loop reads CASGPTGLNNEQFF. As DNA, the CDR3 is TGTGCTAGTGGCCCAACAGGGTTGAACAATGAGCAGTTCTTC.

A few counts support this clone. CDR3 bases: TGTGCCAACCGGACTAGCGGGGGTGAATTCAACACCGGGGAGCTGTTTTTT. Residues: CANRTSGGEFNTGELFF. The chain combines TRBV21-1 with TRBJ2-2; TRBD2 is taken as the D call from the table, unchecked against the DNA. TRBV21-1 is a documented pseudogene. CDR3 size: 17 residues.

This clone was picked up one time. The chain uses TRBV4-1 and TRBJ1-6; D unclear. In germline, CDR1 is MGHRA, CDR2 YSYEKL. The CDR3 contains 15 residues. V lost 0 bases and J 0 bases, leaving 3 bases between the germline ends. Here the CDR3 DNA reads TGCGCCAGCAGCCAAGACAGCTCCTATAATTCACCCCTCCACTTT. It yields the protein CASSQDSSYNSPLHF.

This rearrangement joins TRBV2 to TRBJ1-2; 7 bases fit TRBD1. The J segment lost 8 bases and the V segment lost 4 bases, leaving 13 bases of the junction unmatched. The CDR3 loop spans 15 amino acids. In germline, CDR1 is SNHLY, CDR2 FYNNEI. CDR3: CASSAQGTHTGGYTF. The DNA of the CDR3 is TGTGCCAGCAGTGCACAGGGGACCCATACAGGGGGCTACACCTTC.

The chain is built from TRBV6-1 and TRBJ2-3; no reliable D call. V shed 2 bases and J shed 6 bases, with 6 bases lying between them. CDR3 size: 12 residues. The V gene's germline CDR1 is MNHNS and CDR2 SASEGT. The CDR3: CASSELEDTQYF. Here the CDR3 DNA reads TGTGCCAGCAGTGAATTAGAGGATACGCAGTATTTT.

The chain joins TRBV18 to TRBJ1-2; D is unclear. The CDR3 has 16 amino acids. CDR1 and CDR2 (germline): KGHSH, LQKENI. The germline V and J ends were trimmed by 5 bases and 0 bases, with 16 bases remaining between them. Here the CDR3 reads CASSSPDTNSNYGYTF. The CDR3 nucleotides are TGTGCCAGCTCATCTCCAGACACCAACTCTAACTATGGCTACACCTTC.

The chain joins TRBV5-4 to TRBJ1-2; D is ambiguous. Germline loops: CDR1 SGHNT, CDR2 YYREEE (reference sequence). Trimming stripped 4 bases from V and 8 bases from J, with 21 bases between. The CDR3 has 15 residues. The CDR3 spells CASSLAGGRFYGYTF. The CDR3 DNA reads TGTGCCAGCAGCCTTGCGGGCGGGAGGTTCTACGGCTACACCTTC.

This chain uses TRBV4-2 with TRBJ1-1, with 7 bases aligning to TRBD1. J lost 7 bases, V lost 4 bases, and 9 bases had no gene match. The germline V gene encodes CDR1 LGHNA and CDR2 YNFKEQ. The CDR3 contains 14 residues. Written as DNA, the CDR3 is TGTGCCAGCAGCCTACAGGGGCGTTTGAATGAAGCTTTCTTT. Its protein product is CASSLQGRLNEAFF.

The chain links TRBV5-1 to TRBJ2-1, with 9 bases lining up with TRBD1. The junction had 7 bases not matched to a gene; V was cut back by 0 bases and J by 6 bases. The CDR3 covers 16 residues. The germline V gene encodes CDR1 SGHRS and CDR2 YFSETQ. The CDR3 DNA is TGCGCCAGCAGCTTGGTCAGGCGACAGGGGGGCAATGAGCAGTTCTTC. Its translation is CASSLVRRQGGNEQFF.

The gene calls are TRBV5-1 and TRBJ1-5; 9 bases map to TRBD1. CDR3 length equals 14 residues. Germline trimming cut 4 bases from V and 7 bases from J; bases unmatched to any gene: 6. CDR1 and CDR2 from the germline V gene are SGHRS and YFSETQ. The CDR3 coding sequence is TGCGCCAGCAGCCCGGACAGGGGCGGGCAGCCCCAGCATTTT. Translated, it gives CASSPDRGGQPQHF.

The V call is TRBV6-1, the J call TRBJ1-1, with TRBD1 matching 8 bases. The V and J ends lost 2 bases and 5 bases, in that order; junction bases with no gene match: 10. This CDR3 is 16 amino acids long. Germline lookup yields CDR1 MNHNS and CDR2 SASEGT. This CDR3 is CASSESIQGAWTEAFF. The CDR3 DNA follows: TGTGCCAGCAGTGAATCGATCCAGGGGGCGTGGACTGAAGCTTTCTTT.

The V gene is TRBV2, the J gene TRBJ2-3; the match to TRBD1 covers 9 bases. V was pared by 6 bases and J by 4 bases, with 8 bases of the junction left unmatched. The CDR3 runs to 15 residues. In germline, CDR1 is SNHLY, CDR2 FYNNEI. The CDR3 nucleotides are TGTGCCAGCAGCGCCGGGACAGGGTTCTCAGATACGCAGTATTTT. It translates to CASSAGTGFSDTQYF.

The rearrangement joins TRBV5-8 to TRBJ1-5; D gene unclear. CDR1 and CDR2 from the germline V gene are SGHTS and YDEGEE. The V and J ends lost 1 base and 5 bases respectively, with 7 bases between them. This CDR3 spans 13 amino acids. Written as DNA, the CDR3 is TGTGCCAGCAGCTTGAAGAGGGATCAGCCCCAGCATTTT. As protein: CASSLKRDQPQHF.

This chain links TRBV19 with TRBJ2-5, with D unclear. The V end was cut by 4 bases, the J end by 5 bases, with 11 bases between. In germline, CDR1 is LNHDA, CDR2 SQIVND (reference sequence). There are 13 residues in the CDR3. The CDR3 nucleotides read TGTGCCAGTAGTAAGCTAAGCAGGGAGACCCAGTACTTC. This translates into CASSKLSRETQYF.

CDR3 in amino acids: CATRTGGTDTQYF. The CDR3 DNA reads TGTGCCACCCGGACAGGGGGCACAGATACGCAGTATTTT. The chain combines TRBV18 with TRBJ2-3; 9 nucleotides match TRBD1. Germline CDR1 and CDR2: KGHSH and LQKENI. V was clipped by 10 bases and J by 1 base; unmatched bases: 3. The CDR3 is made up of 13 amino acids.

As to this clone: The same CDR3 also results from other DNA sequences found in this sample. This chain connects TRBV5-1 to TRBJ1-1; possible D gene TRBD1, 6 bases. This CDR3 region has 13 residues. Trimming removed 3 bases from V and 2 bases from J, with 8 bases in between. The germline V gene encodes CDR1 SGHRS and CDR2 YFSETQ. CDR3 coding DNA: TGCGCCAGCAGCTGGACAGCCAACACTGAAGCTTTCTTT. It codes for CASSWTANTEAFF.

With regard to this clone: At one of its ends the junction is not consistent with the germline gene, which may arise from a read error. This specimen includes other DNA sequences encoding the same CDR3. This chain joins TRBV6-5 and TRBJ1-2; D is undetermined. The CDR3 covers 13 residues. Germline V CDR1 and CDR2: MNHEY, SVGAGI. CDR3 protein: CASSYSPRDGYTF. CDR3 DNA: TGTGCCAGCAGTTACTCTCCCCGGGATGGTTACACCTTC.

This rearrangement joins TRBV12-3 or TRBV12-4 to TRBJ1-2; D might be TRBD1 (5 bases). This CDR3 is built from 13 residues. Trimming removed 6 bases from V and 4 bases from J, with 12 bases in between. CDR3 sequence reads: CASSPGGGYGYTF. The CDR3 DNA follows: TGTGCCAGCAGCCCCGGGGGAGGCTATGGCTACACCTTC.

This rearrangement joins TRBV19 to TRBJ2-2; TRBD2 matches at 7 bases. V dropped 5 bases and J dropped 5; count of bases not matched to a gene: 11. Germline-derived CDR1 and CDR2 are LNHDA and SQIVND (reference sequence). This CDR3 has 16 residues. CDR3 amino acids: CASSLARTRVTGELFF. The CDR3 region has the DNA TGTGCCAGTAGTCTAGCGAGGACTAGAGTTACCGGGGAGCTGTTTTTT. Full variable domain (remainder filled in from reference TRBV19 and TRBJ2-2): DGGITQSPKYLFRKEGQNVTLSCEQNLNHDAMYWYRQDPGQGLRLIYYSQIVNDFQKGDIAEGYSVSREKKESFPLTVTSAQKNPTAFYLCASSLARTRVTGELFFGEGSRLTVL.

The chain couples TRBV27 to TRBJ1-4, with D possibly being TRBD1 (6 bases). CDR1 is MNHEY and CDR2 is SMNVEV in the germline V gene (reference sequence). CDR3 size: 14 residues. V shed 4 bases and J shed 8 bases, with 14 bases lying between them. DNA of the CDR3: TGTGCCAGCAGTTCCCCGGACAGTAACGAAAAACTGTTTTTT. Translation: CASSSPDSNEKLFF.

In its sample, this clone was seen a few times. The gene calls are TRBV3-1 (or the pseudogene TRBV3-2) and TRBJ2-7, with 7 bases aligning to TRBD2. The germline V gene has CDR1 LGHDT and CDR2 YNNKEL (reference sequence). The CDR3 is 14 amino acids. The junction had 9 bases not matched to a gene; V was cut back by 3 bases and J by 7 bases. As DNA, the CDR3 is TGTGCCAGCAGCCAGCTGGCGGGGGAAAGGGAGCAGTACTTC. Its translation is CASSQLAGEREQYF.

The chain carries TRBV7-6 and TRBJ2-3; no clear D gene. CDR1 and CDR2 (germline): SGHVS, FNYEAQ. This CDR3 comprises 14 residues. Deletions cut 8 bases from V and 1 base from J, with 13 bases between. CDR3 in DNA: TGTGCCAGCCTGCCCGACCGGGGCACAGATACGCAGTATTTT. Residues: CASLPDRGTDTQYF.